Listed below are T cell receptor beta chains from one sample, sequenced in a study of cytomegalovirus exposure and HLA in healthy donors. Measured with immunoSEQ multiplex PCR; TCRdb has only the in-frame clones, and not every one. Of roughly 120,000 clones listed, 65% to 85% are singletons. The specimen sequenced was PBMCs. These receptors originate from a woman in her twenties or thirties in good health and CMV-seropositive. Each CDR3 is given with its conserved first and last residue. The D gene is left open where the match is weak. Rows may omit the clone size; those that give it use once, few, many or a size class.

v_call	clone_size	d_call	j_call	cdr3_aa	cdr3_nt
TRBV19	.	TRBD1	TRBJ1-1	CASRARGDTEAFF	TGTGCCAGTAGAGCCAGGGGGGACACTGAAGCTTTCTTT
TRBV7-2	.	.	TRBJ1-1	CASSLAQGSNTEAFF	TGTGCCAGCAGCTTAGCTCAGGGGTCGAACACTGAAGCTTTCTTT
TRBV25-1	.	.	TRBJ1-2	CASGVAGVGYGYTF	TGTGCCAGCGGGGTCGCGGGCGTCGGCTATGGCTACACCTTC
TRBV4-1	.	TRBD2	TRBJ2-3	CASSPGTIHTDTQYF	TGCGCCAGCAGCCCTGGGACTATTCACACAGATACGCAGTATTTT
TRBV29-1	few	.	TRBJ1-1	CSVGRNTEAFF	TGCAGCGTTGGTCGGAACACTGAAGCTTTCTTT
TRBV5-4	.	TRBD1	TRBJ2-7	CASSLMGQGPAYEQYF	TGTGCCAGCAGCTTGATGGGACAGGGTCCAGCCTACGAGCAGTACTTC
TRBV7-8	once	.	TRBJ2-5	CASSPEGYGEYQETQYF	TGTGCCAGCAGCCCTGAAGGGTATGGGGAGTACCAAGAGACCCAGTACTTC
TRBV19	.	TRBD1	TRBJ1-5	CASSMSSWDRSQQPQHF	TGTGCCAGTAGTATGTCGAGTTGGGACAGGTCACAACAGCCCCAGCATTTT
TRBV6-1	.	TRBD1	TRBJ1-2	CASSEGGTEIYGYTF	TGTGCCAGCAGTGAGGGCGGGACAGAGATCTATGGCTACACCTTC
TRBV2	once	TRBD1	TRBJ2-7	CASRTLWGTERGYEQYF	TGTGCCAGCAGGACTTTATGGGGGACAGAGAGGGGCTACGAGCAGTACTTC
TRBV5-4	.	TRBD2	TRBJ2-1	CASSDRTSGYNEQFF	TGTGCCAGCAGCGATCGGACTAGCGGTTACAATGAGCAGTTCTTC
TRBV19	.	TRBD1	TRBJ1-5	CASSWTGNQPQHF	TGTGCCAGTAGTTGGACAGGGAATCAGCCCCAGCATTTT
TRBV6-1	.	.	TRBJ2-6	CASSEASSGANVLTF	TGTGCCAGCAGTGAAGCCAGCTCTGGGGCCAACGTCCTGACTTTC
TRBV6-5	.	.	TRBJ2-7	CASSYRRGPSEQYF	TGTGCCAGCAGTTATCGGCGCGGCCCATCCGAGCAGTACTTC
TRBV5-1	.	.	TRBJ2-6	CASREGGISGANVLTF	TGCGCCAGCAGAGAAGGAGGAATCTCTGGGGCCAACGTCCTGACTTTC
TRBV7-3	few	TRBD2	TRBJ2-7	CASSLLSGGPYEQYF	TGTGCCAGCAGCCTCCTCAGCGGGGGGCCCTACGAGCAGTACTTC
TRBV9	.	.	TRBJ1-2	CASSAADTVNYGYTF	TGTGCCAGCAGCGCCGCGGACACAGTTAACTATGGCTACACCTTC
TRBV5-1	.	TRBD2	TRBJ2-1	CASSTGLAGMNEQFF	TGCGCCAGCAGCACCGGACTAGCGGGAATGAATGAGCAGTTCTTC
TRBV6-1	.	.	TRBJ1-5	CASSVRVGQPQHF	TGTGCCAGCAGTGTCAGGGTCGGGCAGCCCCAGCATTTT
TRBV18	.	.	TRBJ1-5	CASSQQDSNQPQHF	TGTGCCAGCTCTCAACAGGATAGCAATCAGCCCCAGCATTTT
TRBV7-3	.	.	TRBJ2-5	CASSVGTSGQETQYF	TGTGCCAGCAGCGTCGGGACATCAGGCCAAGAGACCCAGTACTTC
TRBV10-2	once	TRBD1	TRBJ2-7	CASSESSADRPYEQYF	TGCGCCAGCAGTGAGTCATCAGCGGACAGGCCCTACGAGCAGTACTTC
TRBV7-6	.	.	TRBJ1-4	CASSPLAGANEKLFF	TGTGCCAGCAGCCCTCTGGCAGGGGCTAATGAAAAACTGTTTTTT
TRBV6-5	.	.	TRBJ1-3	CASRPGGRENTIYF	TGTGCCAGCAGGCCGGGGGGGAGGGAAAACACCATATATTTT
TRBV4-1	.	TRBD1	TRBJ2-7	CASSQRQGDYEQYF	TGCGCCAGCAGCCAACGACAGGGGGACTACGAGCAGTACTTC
TRBV30	.	TRBD2	TRBJ2-7	CAWASGSSYEQYF	TGTGCCTGGGCTAGCGGGAGCTCCTACGAGCAGTACTTC
TRBV9	.	TRBD2	TRBJ2-2	CASSPWGGGELFF	TGTGCCAGCAGCCCGTGGGGGGGCGGGGAGCTGTTTTTT
TRBV11-2	.	TRBD1	TRBJ1-2	CASSLGQGSGYTF	TGTGCCAGCAGCTTAGGACAGGGTAGTGGCTACACCTTC
TRBV28	once	TRBD2	TRBJ2-3	CASSLLAGGTDTQYF	TGTGCCAGCAGCCTACTAGCGGGGGGCACAGATACGCAGTATTTT
TRBV10-3	.	TRBD1	TRBJ1-4	CAISKTGGNEKLFF	TGTGCCATCAGTAAGACAGGGGGGAATGAAAAACTGTTTTTT
TRBV7-2	.	TRBD2	TRBJ2-1	CASSLRFLAGGPHEQFF	TGTGCCAGCAGCTTAAGGTTTTTGGCGGGAGGCCCCCATGAGCAGTTCTTC
TRBV29-1	.	.	TRBJ2-3	CSVWARVTDTQYF	TGCAGCGTTTGGGCGAGAGTAACAGATACGCAGTATTTT
TRBV19	once	TRBD1	TRBJ1-2	CASSGQGPLYGYTF	TGTGCCAGTAGCGGACAGGGACCATTATATGGCTACACCTTC
TRBV9	.	TRBD1	TRBJ2-2	CASSGTGPQMYTGELFF	TGTGCCAGCAGCGGGACAGGTCCCCAGATGTACACCGGGGAGCTGTTTTTT
TRBV5-5	once	.	TRBJ1-1	CASSPGRGRVEAFF	TGTGCCAGCAGCCCCGGGAGGGGCAGAGTTGAAGCTTTCTTT
TRBV7-3	once	TRBD1	TRBJ2-2	CASSSGGQGSTGELFF	TGTGCCAGCAGCTCGGGGGGACAGGGGAGCACCGGGGAGCTGTTTTTT
TRBV7-9	.	TRBD2	TRBJ2-7	CASSLAASGPYEQYF	TGTGCCAGCAGCTTAGCTGCTAGCGGCCCCTACGAGCAGTACTTC
TRBV19	.	.	TRBJ1-3	CASSTAGNTIYF	TGTGCCAGTAGTACCGCTGGAAACACCATATATTTT
TRBV18	.	TRBD2	TRBJ2-1	CASSRAGGPGNEQFF	TGTGCCAGCTCACGAGCGGGGGGGCCCGGCAATGAGCAGTTCTTC
TRBV6-5	.	.	TRBJ2-2	CASSPPGARELFF	TGTGCCAGCAGCCCACCTGGGGCCCGGGAGCTGTTTTTT
TRBV2	.	.	TRBJ1-1	CASSKEYGGTEAFF	TGTGCCAGCAGTAAGGAGTACGGGGGTACTGAAGCTTTCTTT
TRBV5-6	few	.	TRBJ2-7	CASSLAGNYEQYF	TGTGCCAGCAGCTTGGCAGGGAACTACGAGCAGTACTTC
TRBV5-1	.	.	TRBJ2-1	CASSGLAPSNEQFF	TGCGCCAGCAGTGGGCTAGCGCCCTCCAATGAGCAGTTCTTC
TRBV6-6	.	.	TRBJ2-5	CASRSFETQYF	TGTGCCAGTCGGTCTTTCGAGACCCAGTACTTC
TRBV2	.	.	TRBJ2-7	CFSKEEAAYEQYF	TGTTTCAGCAAGGAGGAGGCGGCCTACGAGCAGTACTTC
TRBV6-5	.	.	TRBJ1-2	CASSRDGQGSYGYTF	TGTGCCAGCAGTCGAGACGGCCAGGGTAGCTATGGCTACACCTTC
TRBV9	.	TRBD2	TRBJ2-3	CASSASGLALSTDTQYF	TGTGCCAGCAGCGCCTCCGGACTAGCGCTAAGCACAGATACGCAGTATTTT
TRBV19	.	.	TRBJ1-5	CASSIMGLLNQPQHF	TGTGCCAGTAGTATTATGGGACTTCTAAATCAGCCCCAGCATTTT
TRBV4-1	.	TRBD2	TRBJ2-4	CASSQGPSGIYAKNIQYF	TGCGCCAGCAGCCAAGGGCCTAGCGGGATTTACGCCAAAAACATTCAGTACTTC
TRBV6-4	.	.	TRBJ1-1	CASSDFPYTEAFF	TGTGCCAGCAGTGATTTCCCCTACACTGAAGCTTTCTTT
TRBV11-3	few	TRBD1	TRBJ1-4	CASSFRTGINEKLFF	TGTGCCAGCAGCTTCCGGACAGGCATTAATGAAAAACTGTTTTTT
TRBV29-1	.	TRBD1	TRBJ2-7	CSVAVRGTGSDEQYF	TGCAGCGTTGCGGTCCGAGGGACAGGGTCCGACGAGCAGTACTTC
TRBV7-9	once	.	TRBJ1-2	CASSLGDGTDGYTF	TGTGCCAGCAGCTTAGGAGACGGGACTGATGGCTACACCTTC